This T cell receptor (beta chain) came from a study of low-dose radiotherapy and immunotherapy resistance in tumors. Time point specified: after trial treatment. As for treatment: LDRT plus nivolumab, ipilimumab, low-dose cyclophosphamide and aspirin (RACIN trial). The donors' treatment consisted of nivolumab, ipilimumab, aspirin, low-dose cyclophosphamide and low-dose radiotherapy. The CDR3 runs 14 residues. The V end lost 5 bases, the J end lost 2 bases, and 9 bases lay between the germline ends. TRAV- and TRBV-specific primers were used for first-strand cDNA, which covered alpha and beta chains. TCR amplification used roughly 18 PCR cycles, a constant-region primer and a V-primer adapter. TCRdb passed the reads through MiXCR, listing each CDR3 protein once. Of 45,000 or so distinct CDR3 sequences listed, less than 30% are singletons. As concerns this clonotype: A far larger clone is one nucleotide away, so this likely arose from a read error.

The rearrangement joins TRBV12-3 or TRBV12-4 to TRBJ1-4; D is possibly TRBD1 (5 bases). Here the sequenced sample was PBMCs, taken after low-dose radiotherapy plus immunotherapy. The clonotype comes from a male donor with prostate cancer. CDR3 nucleotides: TGTGCCAGCAGTCCGTCAGGGACTAATGAAAAACTGTTTTTT. Its translation: CASSPSGTNEKLFF.